Sequencing of this T cell receptor beta chain was carried out in a study of control samples from healthy donors and cancer patients (dated by TCRdb to about 2020). Turning to this clone: Its recognized antigen is unknown. No much larger clone exists at a distance of one base, and base qualities are not known.

Libraries were constructed by the immunoSEQ multiplex PCR assay. Here the immuneACCESS table is served through TCRdb, limited to in-frame sequences with V and J called. Missing clones are a known gap in these copies; in checked studies unresolved V genes cover under half, and the rest lacks a known reason. Counted in this sample were some 44,000 clones; just over 70% of them appeared once. Roughly 17% of the sample comes from the top ten. The sequence derives from a male donor with melanoma. Specimen: formalin-fixed, paraffin-embedded tissue.

The sequenced DNA: TGTGCCAGCAGCTTGTATAGCACAGATACGCAGTATTTT. Translation gives CASSLYSTDTQYF. The V and J segments used are TRBV5-6 and TRBJ2-3, with no reliable assignment of the D segment. The junction carries 3 bases between V and J, which are trimmed by 1 base and 0 bases respectively. As encoded in the germline V gene, CDR1 is SGHDT while CDR2 is YYEEEE. The CDR3, cysteine through phenylalanine, is 13 amino acids long. Of the read, only the CDR3 DNA is kept; its 39 bases are in frame from base 1.